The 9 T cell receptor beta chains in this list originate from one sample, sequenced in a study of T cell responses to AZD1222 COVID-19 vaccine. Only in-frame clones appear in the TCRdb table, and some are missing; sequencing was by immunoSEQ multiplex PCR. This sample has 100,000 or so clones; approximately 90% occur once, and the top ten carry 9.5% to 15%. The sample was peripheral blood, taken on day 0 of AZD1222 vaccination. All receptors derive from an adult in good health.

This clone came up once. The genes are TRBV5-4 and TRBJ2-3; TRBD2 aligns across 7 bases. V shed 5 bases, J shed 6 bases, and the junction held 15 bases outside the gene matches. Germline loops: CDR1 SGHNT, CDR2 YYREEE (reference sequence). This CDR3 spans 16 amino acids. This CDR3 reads CASRPTSDVRKDTQYF. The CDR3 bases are TGTGCCAGCAGACCTACTAGCGATGTACGGAAGGATACGCAGTATTTT.

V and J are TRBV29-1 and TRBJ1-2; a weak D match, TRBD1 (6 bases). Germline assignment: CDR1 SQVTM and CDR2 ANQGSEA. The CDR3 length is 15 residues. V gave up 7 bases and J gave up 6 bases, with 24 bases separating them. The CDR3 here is CSAISDRPGTHGYTF. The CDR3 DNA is TGCAGCGCTATTTCGGACAGACCCGGTACCCATGGCTACACCTTC.

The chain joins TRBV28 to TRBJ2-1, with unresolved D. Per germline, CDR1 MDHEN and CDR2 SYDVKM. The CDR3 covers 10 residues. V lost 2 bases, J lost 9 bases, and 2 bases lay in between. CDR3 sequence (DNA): TGTGCCAGCAGTTTAGTTGAGCAGTTCTTC. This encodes CASSLVEQFF.

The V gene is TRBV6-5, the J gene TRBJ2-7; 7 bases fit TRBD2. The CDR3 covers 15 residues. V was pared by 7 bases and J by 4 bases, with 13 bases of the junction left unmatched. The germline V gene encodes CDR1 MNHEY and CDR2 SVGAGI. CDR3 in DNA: TGTGCCAGCAAAAGGTTGCGGGAGCCCTCGTACGAGCAGTACTTC. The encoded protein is CASKRLREPSYEQYF.

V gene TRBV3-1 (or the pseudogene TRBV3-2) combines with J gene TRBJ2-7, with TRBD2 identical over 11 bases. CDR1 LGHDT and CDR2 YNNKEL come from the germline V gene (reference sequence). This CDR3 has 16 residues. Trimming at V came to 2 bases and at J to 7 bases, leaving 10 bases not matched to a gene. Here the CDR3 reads CASSQWGTSGTGEQYF. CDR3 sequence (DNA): TGTGCCAGCAGCCAATGGGGGACTAGCGGAACGGGGGAGCAGTACTTC.

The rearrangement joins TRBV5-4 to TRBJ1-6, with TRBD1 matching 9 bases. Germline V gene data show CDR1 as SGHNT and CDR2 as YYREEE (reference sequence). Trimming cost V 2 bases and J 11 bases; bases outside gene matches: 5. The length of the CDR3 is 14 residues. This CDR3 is CASSLGDRDPPLHF. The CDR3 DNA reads TGTGCCAGCAGCTTAGGGGACAGGGATCCACCCCTCCACTTT.

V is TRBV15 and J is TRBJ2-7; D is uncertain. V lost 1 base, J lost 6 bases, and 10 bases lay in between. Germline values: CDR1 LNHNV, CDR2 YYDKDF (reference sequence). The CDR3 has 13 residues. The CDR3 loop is CATSRGPAAEQYF. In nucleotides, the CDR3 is TGTGCCACCAGCAGAGGACCCGCAGCCGAGCAGTACTTC.

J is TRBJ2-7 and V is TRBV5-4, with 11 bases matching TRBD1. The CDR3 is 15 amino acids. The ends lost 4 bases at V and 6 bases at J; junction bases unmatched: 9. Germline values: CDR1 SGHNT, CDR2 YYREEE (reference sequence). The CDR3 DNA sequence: TGTGCCAGCAGCAGAGTGGGGACAGGGGGAGTCGAGCAGTACTTC. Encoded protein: CASSRVGTGGVEQYF.

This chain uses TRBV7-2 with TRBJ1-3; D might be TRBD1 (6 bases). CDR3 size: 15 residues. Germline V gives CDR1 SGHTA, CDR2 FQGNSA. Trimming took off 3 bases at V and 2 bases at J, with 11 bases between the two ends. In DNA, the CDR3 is TGTGCCAGCAGCTTGGGGGGCTCCGCTGGAAACACCATATATTTT. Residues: CASSLGGSAGNTIYF.